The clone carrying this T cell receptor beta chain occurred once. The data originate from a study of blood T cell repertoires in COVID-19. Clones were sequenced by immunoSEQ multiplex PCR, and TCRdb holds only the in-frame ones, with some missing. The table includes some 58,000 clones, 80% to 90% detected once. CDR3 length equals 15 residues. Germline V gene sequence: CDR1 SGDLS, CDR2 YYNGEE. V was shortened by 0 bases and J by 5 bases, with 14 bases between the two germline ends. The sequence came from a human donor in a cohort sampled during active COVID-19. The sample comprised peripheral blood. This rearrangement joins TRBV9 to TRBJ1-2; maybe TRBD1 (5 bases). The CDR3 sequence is CASSVGPGHVYGYTF. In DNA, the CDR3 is TGTGCCAGCAGCGTAGGGCCAGGGCATGTGTATGGCTACACCTTC.